This entry features one T cell receptor (beta chain) sequence. The data were obtained in a study of blood T cell repertoires in COVID-19. Some clones are missing from TCRdb's copy, which holds only in-frame ones; the method was immunoSEQ multiplex PCR. The sample contains 300,000 to 400,000 clones, roughly nine tenths of which appear only once. The sample comprised peripheral blood. The source of this sequence is a woman in her twenties or thirties with COVID-19, enrolled during active disease.

The CDR3 here is CASSYSGGGETQYF. DNA of the CDR3: TGTGCCAGCAGTTACTCAGGGGGCGGCGAGACCCAGTACTTC. The V and J genes are TRBV6-5 and TRBJ2-5; the match to TRBD1 covers 7 bases. CDR1 and CDR2 from the germline V gene are MNHEY and SVGAGI. This CDR3 is 14 amino acids long. J lost 5 bases, V lost 0 bases, and 3 bases had no gene match.